This paragraph covers one TCR beta chain sequence. Its antigen target is currently unknown. Per-base quality was not reported, and no clone a single base away is much larger than it. Read against the paper, the sample's treatment or condition label means: allogeneic hematopoietic cell transplantation with graft depleted of TCRalphabeta T cells and CD19 B cells. The children who served as transplant recipients had been given grafts of TCRalphabeta/CD19-depleted allogeneic hematopoietic cells. The CDR3, from cysteine to phenylalanine, totals 12 residues. The read is trimmed to its CDR3 DNA, 36 bases read in frame from base 1. V and J lose 3 bases and 10 bases, and a span of 12 bases separates them. Library construction relied on PCR. The sequencer was an Illumina HiSeq 2500. To normalize quantification of the TCRbeta repertoire, the TCR libraries were built with molecular barcoding that relied on unique molecular identifiers. Through fastp at Q25 and MiXCR, TCRdb rebuilt clones from the public reads, retaining in-frame beta chains. Each CDR3 protein appears once, grouped with its most common genes and DNA. The table for this sample lists some 450,000 distinct CDR3 sequences; over 40% of them were counted only once. The ten biggest clones cover approximately 30% of the sample.

This entry belongs to a study of T-cell reconstitution after alpha-beta-depleted transplantation in children (TCRdb year 2016). Background for the entire study: The study quantitatively tracked T-cell immune reconstitution after TCRalphabeta/CD19-depleted allogeneic hematopoietic cell transplantation in children using TCR repertoire profiling. The investigation overall reported the following: Over the following months the frequencies of hyperexpanded clones went down, and after one year T-cell counts and TCRbeta diversity were mostly credited to newly produced T cells. The high TCRbeta diversity at day 60 in some patients was ascribed to recipient T cells and intrathymic progenitors that had survived conditioning. About two months after transplant, the apparently early recovery of alphabetaT-cell counts reportedly depended on just several hundred clones that had expanded rapidly and came from non-depleted graft cells.

The starting material was PBMCs, obtained before TCRalphabeta/CD19-depleted stem cell transplant. This chain joins TRBV12-3 or TRBV12-4 to TRBJ1-1, with no D gene named confidently. This TCR came from a girl aged 2 to 9 with aplastic anemia, due to receive a stem cell transplant. CDR3 sequence: CASSLPSRGAFF. The nucleotide sequence is given as TGTGCCAGCAGTTTGCCCTCGAGAGGAGCTTTCTTT.